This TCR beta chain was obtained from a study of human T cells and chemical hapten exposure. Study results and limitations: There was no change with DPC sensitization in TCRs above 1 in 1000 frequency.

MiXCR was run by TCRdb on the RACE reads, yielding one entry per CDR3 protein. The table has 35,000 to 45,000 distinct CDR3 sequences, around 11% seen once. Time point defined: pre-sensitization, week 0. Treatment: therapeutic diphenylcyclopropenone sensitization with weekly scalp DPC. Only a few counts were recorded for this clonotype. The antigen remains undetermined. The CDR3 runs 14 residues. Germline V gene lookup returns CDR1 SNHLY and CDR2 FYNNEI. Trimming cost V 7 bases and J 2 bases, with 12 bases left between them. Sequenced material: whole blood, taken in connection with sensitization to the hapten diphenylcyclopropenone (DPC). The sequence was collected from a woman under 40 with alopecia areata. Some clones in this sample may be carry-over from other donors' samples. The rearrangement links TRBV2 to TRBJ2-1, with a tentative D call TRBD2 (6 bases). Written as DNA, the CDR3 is TGTGCCAGCACTCCAGCGGGCACCTACAATGAGCAGTTCTTC. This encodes CASTPAGTYNEQFF.